The rows below give T cell receptor beta chains drawn from one sample of a study of beta chain features in type 1 diabetes. The repertoire was sequenced with immunoSEQ multiplex PCR; TCRdb's copy has only in-frame clones and lacks some. The sample contains under 250,000 clones, about 14% of which appear only once. The sequenced material came from naive CD4+ T cells from blood. The receptors shown here come from a woman between 40 and 55 years old in good health. CDR3s include the opening cysteine and the closing phenylalanine or tryptophan. D genes are given only for firm matches. For some rows the clone size is stated as once, few or many, or as a class when expanded; others skip it.

CDR3nt: TGCGCCAGCAGCCTCGGCGGGGGCGTAGGGATGGGGAACACTGAAGCTTTCTTT
CDR3aa: CASSLGGGVGMGNTEAFF
abundance: .
v_gene: TRBV5-1
j_gene: TRBJ1-1
d_gene: .

CDR3nt: TGTGCCACCAGCAGGGGACAGGGGTCCGACGAAAAACTGTTTTTT
CDR3aa: CATSRGQGSDEKLFF
abundance: .
v_gene: TRBV15
j_gene: TRBJ1-4
d_gene: TRBD1

CDR3nt: TGCGCCAGCCGTGGACTAGCGGGGATTGAGACCCAGTACTTC
CDR3aa: CASRGLAGIETQYF
abundance: few
v_gene: TRBV5-1
j_gene: TRBJ2-5
d_gene: TRBD2

CDR3nt: TGTGCCAGCAGCTCAACCCGGACTAGCGGGGGGGCCTACAATGAGCAGTTCTTC
CDR3aa: CASSSTRTSGGAYNEQFF
abundance: few
v_gene: TRBV7-6
j_gene: TRBJ2-1
d_gene: TRBD2

CDR3nt: TGTGCCAGCAGTTCCGGGTCCCCCTACGAGCAGTACTTC
CDR3aa: CASSSGSPYEQYF
abundance: once
v_gene: TRBV6-5
j_gene: TRBJ2-7
d_gene: .

CDR3nt: TGTGCCAGCAGTTACTCGATTCAGGGGAACGAGCAGTACTTC
CDR3aa: CASSYSIQGNEQYF
abundance: .
v_gene: TRBV6-6
j_gene: TRBJ2-7
d_gene: .

CDR3nt: TGCAGTGCTACTACCTCCTTAGAGCAGTACTTC
CDR3aa: CSATTSLEQYF
abundance: .
v_gene: TRBV20-1
j_gene: TRBJ2-7
d_gene: .

CDR3nt: TGTGCCAGCAGCCCAGGACAGGGGGCCTGGGGCTACACCTTC
CDR3aa: CASSPGQGAWGYTF
abundance: .
v_gene: TRBV5-5
j_gene: TRBJ1-2
d_gene: TRBD1

CDR3nt: TGCGCCAGCAGAGACAGGGGGCAATCCTACAATGAGCAGTTCTTC
CDR3aa: CASRDRGQSYNEQFF
abundance: few
v_gene: TRBV5-1
j_gene: TRBJ2-1
d_gene: TRBD1

CDR3nt: TGCGCCAGCAGCTTGGGGGACAGAAACACTGAAGCTTTCTTT
CDR3aa: CASSLGDRNTEAFF
abundance: .
v_gene: TRBV5-1
j_gene: TRBJ1-1
d_gene: TRBD1

CDR3nt: TGTGCCAGCAGCTTAGAGGCTAGCGGGTACAATGAGCAGTTCTTC
CDR3aa: CASSLEASGYNEQFF
abundance: .
v_gene: TRBV7-9
j_gene: TRBJ2-1
d_gene: TRBD2

CDR3nt: TGTGCCAGCAGCTTTGGCGGGAACCCCAAAAACATTCAGTACTTC
CDR3aa: CASSFGGNPKNIQYF
abundance: few
v_gene: TRBV7-9
j_gene: TRBJ2-4
d_gene: .

CDR3nt: TGTGCCAGCAGTGCACGGACAGGGGCAGAGACCCAGTACTTC
CDR3aa: CASSARTGAETQYF
abundance: .
v_gene: TRBV2
j_gene: TRBJ2-5
d_gene: TRBD1

CDR3nt: TGCGCCAGCAGCTTGGACGGGAACCCTCCTCAGCCCCAGCATTTT
CDR3aa: CASSLDGNPPQPQHF
abundance: few
v_gene: TRBV5-1
j_gene: TRBJ1-5
d_gene: .

CDR3nt: TGTGCCAGCAGTGAAACTAGCGGCCCTACCGGGGAGCTGTTTTTT
CDR3aa: CASSETSGPTGELFF
abundance: few
v_gene: TRBV25-1
j_gene: TRBJ2-2
d_gene: TRBD2

CDR3nt: TGCGCCAGCAGCCAAGCGGGGGGGCCCGGGGCTGAGCAGTTCTTC
CDR3aa: CASSQAGGPGAEQFF
abundance: .
v_gene: TRBV5-1
j_gene: TRBJ2-1
d_gene: TRBD2

CDR3nt: TGTGCCAGCAGCTTAGCAGGGGCGGGAGATACGCAGTATTTT
CDR3aa: CASSLAGAGDTQYF
abundance: .
v_gene: TRBV5-4
j_gene: TRBJ2-3
d_gene: .

CDR3nt: TGTGCCAGCAGTTTCCGGGGACAGGGAAGGGCAGATACGCAGTATTTT
CDR3aa: CASSFRGQGRADTQYF
abundance: .
v_gene: TRBV27
j_gene: TRBJ2-3
d_gene: TRBD1

CDR3nt: TGTGCCAGCAGCGTAGCGGGGGGTCAAGAGACCCAGTACTTC
CDR3aa: CASSVAGGQETQYF
abundance: few
v_gene: TRBV9
j_gene: TRBJ2-5
d_gene: TRBD2

CDR3nt: TGTGCCAGCAGCCCCTCTACAGGGGGCTCTGGGGCCAACGTCCTGACTTTC
CDR3aa: CASSPSTGGSGANVLTF
abundance: .
v_gene: TRBV4-2
j_gene: TRBJ2-6
d_gene: TRBD1

CDR3nt: TGTGCCAGCAGACTAGCGGGGGGCCTTAGCTCCTACGAGCAGTACTTC
CDR3aa: CASRLAGGLSSYEQYF
abundance: .
v_gene: TRBV7-2
j_gene: TRBJ2-7
d_gene: TRBD2

CDR3nt: TGTGCCAGCAGCCTCTTGGGACAGGGGGCAGATACGCAGTATTTT
CDR3aa: CASSLLGQGADTQYF
abundance: .
v_gene: TRBV11-2
j_gene: TRBJ2-3
d_gene: TRBD1

CDR3nt: TGTGCCAGCGGGCCCCGGGGTAACGAGCAGTACTTC
CDR3aa: CASGPRGNEQYF
abundance: .
v_gene: TRBV11-2
j_gene: TRBJ2-7
d_gene: .

CDR3nt: TGCAGCGCTCCGGGACAGGGGGACGTGGAGACCCAGTACTTC
CDR3aa: CSAPGQGDVETQYF
abundance: .
v_gene: TRBV29-1
j_gene: TRBJ2-5
d_gene: TRBD1

CDR3nt: TGTGCCAGCAGTTTGGGACTAGCTACCGATGAGCAGTTCTTC
CDR3aa: CASSLGLATDEQFF
abundance: .
v_gene: TRBV6-5
j_gene: TRBJ2-1
d_gene: TRBD2

CDR3nt: TGTGCCAGCAGTGTCAGACTAGCGGGGGCCACAGATACGCAGTATTTT
CDR3aa: CASSVRLAGATDTQYF
abundance: few
v_gene: TRBV2
j_gene: TRBJ2-3
d_gene: TRBD2

CDR3nt: TGCGCCAGCAGCCCTCGTGGCGGCGTCCAAGAGACCCAGTACTTC
CDR3aa: CASSPRGGVQETQYF
abundance: few
v_gene: TRBV5-1
j_gene: TRBJ2-5
d_gene: .

CDR3nt: TGTGCCAGCAGCACGAGACAGGACACAGATACGCAGTATTTT
CDR3aa: CASSTRQDTDTQYF
abundance: few
v_gene: TRBV9
j_gene: TRBJ2-3
d_gene: .

CDR3nt: TGCGCCAGCAGCCAAGATGGCGGGGGGGCGGGCGAGACCCAGTACTTC
CDR3aa: CASSQDGGGAGETQYF
abundance: .
v_gene: TRBV4-1
j_gene: TRBJ2-5
d_gene: TRBD2

CDR3nt: TGTGCCAGCAGCTTAGTCGGGACAGGCTTCCTCCCTTACGAGCAGTACTTC
CDR3aa: CASSLVGTGFLPYEQYF
abundance: few
v_gene: TRBV7-9
j_gene: TRBJ2-7
d_gene: TRBD1

CDR3nt: TGTGCCAGCAGTTCCGGGACAGCCTATGGCTACACCTTC
CDR3aa: CASSSGTAYGYTF
abundance: .
v_gene: TRBV27
j_gene: TRBJ1-2
d_gene: TRBD1

CDR3nt: TGTGCCAGTATTCGGACAGGGCCTTCTGGAAACACCATATATTTT
CDR3aa: CASIRTGPSGNTIYF
abundance: .
v_gene: TRBV19
j_gene: TRBJ1-3
d_gene: TRBD1

CDR3nt: TGTGCCAGCAGCTTAGTTCGGGGCAATGAGCAGTTCTTC
CDR3aa: CASSLVRGNEQFF
abundance: .
v_gene: TRBV7-2
j_gene: TRBJ2-1
d_gene: .

CDR3nt: TGTGCCAGCAGCGGGCGGGGAGACAGGGCTCGGGAATTCTTC
CDR3aa: CASSGRGDRAREFF
abundance: few
v_gene: TRBV7-2
j_gene: TRBJ2-1
d_gene: .

CDR3nt: TGTGCCAGCAGCGTAGGTGACAGGGTCCCCTACGAGCAGTACTTC
CDR3aa: CASSVGDRVPYEQYF
abundance: few
v_gene: TRBV9
j_gene: TRBJ2-7
d_gene: TRBD1

CDR3nt: TGTGCCAGTAGTACCGACACGTACTACGAGCAGTACTTC
CDR3aa: CASSTDTYYEQYF
abundance: .
v_gene: TRBV19
j_gene: TRBJ2-7
d_gene: .

CDR3nt: TGTGCCAGTAGTACTCAAAGGGGCTACGAGCAGTACTTC
CDR3aa: CASSTQRGYEQYF
abundance: .
v_gene: TRBV19
j_gene: TRBJ2-7
d_gene: .

CDR3nt: TGTGCCAGCAGATCGACTAGCGGAAGCTCCTACGAGCAGTACTTC
CDR3aa: CASRSTSGSSYEQYF
abundance: few
v_gene: TRBV6-5
j_gene: TRBJ2-7
d_gene: TRBD2

CDR3nt: TGTGCCAGCAGCCTCGGTGGGGCCGGCTCCTACGAGCAGTACTTC
CDR3aa: CASSLGGAGSYEQYF
abundance: .
v_gene: TRBV6-5
j_gene: TRBJ2-7
d_gene: .

CDR3nt: TGTGCCAGCAGCTGGACAGGAGAGTACGAGCAGTACTTC
CDR3aa: CASSWTGEYEQYF
abundance: .
v_gene: TRBV7-2
j_gene: TRBJ2-7
d_gene: TRBD1

CDR3nt: TGTGCCAGTAGTATAGTGGGGGGAAGGAACATTCAGTACTTC
CDR3aa: CASSIVGGRNIQYF
abundance: few
v_gene: TRBV19
j_gene: TRBJ2-4
d_gene: .

CDR3nt: TGTGCCAGCAGCTTAAGCGGGGGTGCCCAGGGAGATACGCAGTATTTT
CDR3aa: CASSLSGGAQGDTQYF
abundance: few
v_gene: TRBV7-6
j_gene: TRBJ2-3
d_gene: TRBD2

CDR3nt: TGTGCCAGCAGCTTAGCGGTCACTTCGGTTACTTTTAGAGGCTACACCTTC
CDR3aa: CASSLAVTSVTFRGYTF
abundance: .
v_gene: TRBV7-2
j_gene: TRBJ1-2
d_gene: .

CDR3nt: TGCAGCGCCCGCGGGGGAGGGAACGGGGAGCTGTTTTTT
CDR3aa: CSARGGGNGELFF
abundance: few
v_gene: TRBV29-1
j_gene: TRBJ2-2
d_gene: TRBD2

CDR3nt: TGTGCCAACCACTTCCCGGCGGCACCCCTCCACTTT
CDR3aa: CANHFPAAPLHF
abundance: few
v_gene: TRBV9
j_gene: TRBJ1-6
d_gene: .

CDR3nt: TGTGCCAGCAGCTTAGCACGGCGCATGGAGGGCTACACCTTC
CDR3aa: CASSLARRMEGYTF
abundance: .
v_gene: TRBV7-2
j_gene: TRBJ1-2
d_gene: .

CDR3nt: TGTGCCAGCAGGGCCCTGGCAGCGGTGAGTGAAGCTTTCTTT
CDR3aa: CASRALAAVSEAFF
abundance: few
v_gene: TRBV2
j_gene: TRBJ1-1
d_gene: .

CDR3nt: TGTGCCAGCTCACCGGGGAGTGACAATTCACCCCTCCACTTT
CDR3aa: CASSPGSDNSPLHF
abundance: .
v_gene: TRBV18
j_gene: TRBJ1-6
d_gene: .

CDR3nt: TGTGCCAGCTCACCAACTAGCGGGTTCCAAGAGACCCAGTACTTC
CDR3aa: CASSPTSGFQETQYF
abundance: .
v_gene: TRBV18
j_gene: TRBJ2-5
d_gene: TRBD2

CDR3nt: TGTGCCATCAGTGAAATGACAGGGAACCACTACGAGCAGTACTTC
CDR3aa: CAISEMTGNHYEQYF
abundance: many
v_gene: TRBV10-3
j_gene: TRBJ2-7
d_gene: TRBD1

CDR3nt: TGTGCCAGCTCACCCCTTAGCGCTAGCCCGGTCGATACGCAGTATTTT
CDR3aa: CASSPLSASPVDTQYF
abundance: few
v_gene: TRBV18
j_gene: TRBJ2-3
d_gene: .

CDR3nt: TGTGCCAGCAGAAAACCCCCCGGGGGTGGCGAGACCCAGTACTTC
CDR3aa: CASRKPPGGGETQYF
abundance: few
v_gene: TRBV7-2
j_gene: TRBJ2-5
d_gene: .

CDR3nt: TGTGCCAGCAGCTTAAGGGACTCCGGGCCCGATGGCTACACCTTC
CDR3aa: CASSLRDSGPDGYTF
abundance: few
v_gene: TRBV11-2
j_gene: TRBJ1-2
d_gene: .